The rows below give T cell receptor beta chains drawn from one sample of a study of shared clonotypes between healthy human individuals. TCRdb's copy holds only in-frame clones and misses some; the assay was immunoSEQ multiplex PCR. The data contain fewer than 1.6 million clones, 98% of them singletons. The sequenced sample consisted of naive CD4+ T cells sorted from blood. The receptors were sampled from a man aged 25-45 years in good health. Each CDR3 is given with its conserved first and last residue. The order of the fields is V gene, J gene, D gene, CDR3 protein. A D gene is named only where the DNA matches it firmly.

v_call: TRBV6-1; j_call: TRBJ1-2; d_call: TRBD1; cdr3_aa: CASSERDRYGYTF
v_call: TRBV9; j_call: TRBJ2-2; d_call: .; cdr3_aa: CASSVGGSPGELFF
v_call: TRBV4-1; j_call: TRBJ1-5; d_call: .; cdr3_aa: CASSHGAKNQPQHF
v_call: TRBV28; j_call: TRBJ1-1; d_call: TRBD1; cdr3_aa: CASSRQGLEAFF
v_call: TRBV4-3; j_call: TRBJ1-1; d_call: TRBD1; cdr3_aa: CASSQDLRDRANTEAFF
v_call: TRBV7-8; j_call: TRBJ1-5; d_call: .; cdr3_aa: CASSPHSQRQVRQPQHF
v_call: TRBV27; j_call: TRBJ2-2; d_call: .; cdr3_aa: CASSPVRNTGELFF
v_call: TRBV7-3; j_call: TRBJ2-3; d_call: .; cdr3_aa: CASSPTGTAVSTDTQYF
v_call: TRBV5-1; j_call: TRBJ2-1; d_call: TRBD1; cdr3_aa: CASSLGMTGLNEQFF
v_call: TRBV5-4; j_call: TRBJ2-5; d_call: TRBD2; cdr3_aa: CASSWRGLGETQYF
v_call: TRBV30; j_call: TRBJ1-1; d_call: .; cdr3_aa: CAWSVVSRMNTEAFF
v_call: TRBV29-1; j_call: TRBJ2-5; d_call: .; cdr3_aa: CSVVGGEETQYF
v_call: TRBV5-1; j_call: TRBJ2-1; d_call: TRBD2; cdr3_aa: CASSGSAGALGNEQFF
v_call: TRBV5-4; j_call: TRBJ2-6; d_call: TRBD1; cdr3_aa: CASSFTGAGANVLTF
v_call: TRBV27; j_call: TRBJ2-7; d_call: TRBD1; cdr3_aa: CASSFDRGAYEQYF
v_call: TRBV7-3; j_call: TRBJ2-5; d_call: TRBD2; cdr3_aa: CASSLSGGGLETQYF
v_call: TRBV27; j_call: TRBJ1-4; d_call: TRBD1; cdr3_aa: CASSSKRTGRVTNEKLFF
v_call: TRBV2; j_call: TRBJ2-7; d_call: .; cdr3_aa: CASSGSSYEQYF
v_call: TRBV7-2; j_call: TRBJ1-2; d_call: .; cdr3_aa: CASSLKKGIDYGYTF
v_call: TRBV7-9; j_call: TRBJ1-4; d_call: .; cdr3_aa: CASSPMGADEKLFF
v_call: TRBV6-1; j_call: TRBJ2-7; d_call: TRBD2; cdr3_aa: CASSESLARTSFYEQYF
v_call: TRBV7-2; j_call: TRBJ2-7; d_call: .; cdr3_aa: CASSLVRGYEQYF
v_call: TRBV7-9; j_call: TRBJ2-3; d_call: .; cdr3_aa: CASSPGGPSGTDTQYF
v_call: TRBV6-1; j_call: TRBJ1-5; d_call: TRBD1; cdr3_aa: CASTPIPGQGRGHF
v_call: TRBV19; j_call: TRBJ2-7; d_call: .; cdr3_aa: CASRSSAGGLARSYEQYF
v_call: TRBV18; j_call: TRBJ2-1; d_call: .; cdr3_aa: CASSTTSEQFF
v_call: TRBV5-1; j_call: TRBJ1-1; d_call: .; cdr3_aa: CASSLSLGRLDTEAFF
v_call: TRBV13; j_call: TRBJ2-5; d_call: .; cdr3_aa: CASSSWTEETQYF
v_call: TRBV7-2; j_call: TRBJ2-7; d_call: .; cdr3_aa: CASSLGLGVSYEQYF
v_call: TRBV14; j_call: TRBJ1-1; d_call: .; cdr3_aa: CASSQDLASLGTEAFF
v_call: TRBV28; j_call: TRBJ2-1; d_call: .; cdr3_aa: CASSSLWGFNEQFF
v_call: TRBV28; j_call: TRBJ1-1; d_call: .; cdr3_aa: CASSFQGTEAFF
v_call: TRBV10-3; j_call: TRBJ2-3; d_call: .; cdr3_aa: CAITGGFGDTQYF
v_call: TRBV18; j_call: TRBJ2-5; d_call: .; cdr3_aa: CASSPGLAGEETQYF
v_call: TRBV5-5; j_call: TRBJ1-5; d_call: TRBD1; cdr3_aa: CASSLTQGAQPQHF
v_call: TRBV18; j_call: TRBJ2-3; d_call: TRBD2; cdr3_aa: CASSPPKTSGQSRDTQYF
v_call: TRBV28; j_call: TRBJ2-3; d_call: .; cdr3_aa: CASSLWEGIADTQYF
v_call: TRBV2; j_call: TRBJ2-3; d_call: TRBD2; cdr3_aa: CASRLAGVILSTDTQYF
v_call: TRBV28; j_call: TRBJ2-1; d_call: .; cdr3_aa: CAATGVSYNEQFF
v_call: TRBV18; j_call: TRBJ1-1; d_call: .; cdr3_aa: CASSTLDRNTEAFF
v_call: TRBV10-1; j_call: TRBJ2-7; d_call: .; cdr3_aa: CASSDRLKTEQYF
v_call: TRBV4-3; j_call: TRBJ1-1; d_call: .; cdr3_aa: CASSKGMHTEAFF
v_call: TRBV7-8; j_call: TRBJ2-5; d_call: .; cdr3_aa: CASSDIETQYF
v_call: TRBV19; j_call: TRBJ2-7; d_call: TRBD2; cdr3_aa: CASKSSGSYEQYF
v_call: TRBV14; j_call: TRBJ2-3; d_call: .; cdr3_aa: CASSQGGVHTDTQYF
v_call: TRBV5-1; j_call: TRBJ1-2; d_call: .; cdr3_aa: CASSLGGDYGYTF
v_call: TRBV5-4; j_call: TRBJ1-1; d_call: .; cdr3_aa: CASSFGARGTEAFF
v_call: TRBV28; j_call: TRBJ2-2; d_call: .; cdr3_aa: CASSLEGHTGELFF
v_call: TRBV18; j_call: TRBJ2-5; d_call: .; cdr3_aa: CASSPLAVMTAPYQETQYF
v_call: TRBV7-3; j_call: TRBJ1-5; d_call: TRBD1; cdr3_aa: CASSPRTGGPNQPQHF